The subject of this entry is one T cell receptor beta chain. Its antigen target is currently unknown. No quality values exist for individual bases; no much larger clone is one base distant. TCRbeta CDR3 regions were amplified from genomic DNA using the immunoSEQ Assay, a bias-controlled multiplex PCR. Regarding the original processing steps: Nucleated cell counts per sample were estimated from amplification of reference gene primers within the assay. To quantify the absolute abundance of each unique TCRbeta CDR3 rearrangement, sequence reads were collapsed and filtered. For each sample, productive Simpson clonality was calculated by taking the square root of Simpson's diversity index across productive rearrangements. TCRdb took this table from immuneACCESS and kept in-frame rearrangements with V and J called. Such tables lack part of the clones; where checked against another copy, unresolved V genes explain under half of the gap, and the rest is unexplained. D and trimming were read from the DNA, whereas the V and J calls and clone size are those reported in that table. In this sample the table shows some 270,000 clones, about nine tenths of which occur a single time. Around 1.9% of the sample is in the top ten clones.

Enrolling through a virtual design, the prospective study's participants ranged in age from roughly 18 to 95 years and lived across roughly 24 United States geographic areas. In the prospective study, participants were assigned to cohorts based on the clinical history participants reported in a screening survey and a study questionnaire. Recovered participants in ImmuneRACE Cohort 3 were defined by two consecutive negative NP/OP PCR tests, clearance by a healthcare professional, or resolution of symptoms. In the prospective study, mobile phlebotomists collected whole blood, serum and a nasopharyngeal or oropharyngeal swab from each participant. Prospective study participants could optionally give additional blood draws and questionnaires over a roughly two-month period. Before DNA extraction, blood samples from the prospective study were shipped at room temperature or frozen. These data are taken from a study of blood T cell repertoires in COVID-19 (dated by TCRdb to the early 2020s). A note on the overall study: Samples covering the acute and convalescent phases of COVID-19 were provided by collaborators in the United States, Italy and Spain. The prospective study material was composed of cDNA or gDNA derived from T cells, B-cell-depleted T cells, or PBMCs. Deeply sampled blood TCRbeta repertoires from subjects exposed to, actively infected with, or recovered from COVID-19 were included in the dataset. A freely available public database, intended as a resource for researchers studying the immune response to SARS-CoV-2, is where the repertoires were released. The samples were drawn from the first 160 participants of the ongoing ImmuneRACE study and from some 1,300 subjects provided by 6 global collaborators. A de-identified subject ID, COVID-19 status, age in years and sex were almost always included in the sample metadata. Where available, HLA class I and class II types were obtained from metadata supplied by the sample provider rather than from assay-based typing. Overall study outcomes, separate from this receptor: Clinical and demographic metadata were provided uncurated, with the amount varying by source and participant.

The germline V end is reduced by 7 bases and the J end by 6 bases; junction bases left unmatched: 6. The CDR3, from cysteine to phenylalanine, totals 13 residues. The kept DNA is CDR3 alone, 39 bases in frame from the first base. CDR1 MDHEN and CDR2 SYDVKM are derived from the germline V gene. The source material was PBMCs or T cells enriched from blood (not recorded which). The V gene is TRBV28 and the J gene is TRBJ1-5; 7 central nucleotides agree with TRBD1. The clonotype comes from a woman in her fifties or sixties who had recovered from COVID-19. The CDR3 corresponds to CASNLQGIQPQHF. The DNA sequence is as follows: TGTGCCAGCAACTTACAGGGGATTCAGCCCCAGCATTTT.